The sequence of this TCR beta chain was determined in a study of T-cell reconstitution after alpha-beta-depleted transplantation in children. A note on this clonotype: What it binds is not known.

Unique molecular identifiers were built into the TCRbeta library. TCRdb reanalysed the PCR reads using MiXCR and keeps one entry per CDR3 protein. The data show around 800,000 distinct CDR3 sequences, roughly 16% seen once. Study findings and constraints: T-cell numbers and diversity, one year after transplant, stemmed largely from T cells that were newly produced.

The CDR3 runs 15 residues. V lost 3 bases, J lost 4 bases, and 13 bases lay in between. The rearrangement uses TRBV12-3 or TRBV12-4 and TRBJ1-5; the D gene is possibly TRBD1 (6 bases). Sequencing was performed on PBMCs, mostly from graft donor cells, taken 360 days after TCRalphabeta/CD19-depleted stem cell transplant. The source is a male patient aged 10 to 17 who had a stem cell transplant for acute lymphoblastic leukemia, so the T cells may come from the graft donor. As DNA, the CDR3 is TGTGCCAGCAGTTTCCACAGGGTAAGGAATCAGCCCCAGCATTTT. Protein sequence: CASSFHRVRNQPQHF.